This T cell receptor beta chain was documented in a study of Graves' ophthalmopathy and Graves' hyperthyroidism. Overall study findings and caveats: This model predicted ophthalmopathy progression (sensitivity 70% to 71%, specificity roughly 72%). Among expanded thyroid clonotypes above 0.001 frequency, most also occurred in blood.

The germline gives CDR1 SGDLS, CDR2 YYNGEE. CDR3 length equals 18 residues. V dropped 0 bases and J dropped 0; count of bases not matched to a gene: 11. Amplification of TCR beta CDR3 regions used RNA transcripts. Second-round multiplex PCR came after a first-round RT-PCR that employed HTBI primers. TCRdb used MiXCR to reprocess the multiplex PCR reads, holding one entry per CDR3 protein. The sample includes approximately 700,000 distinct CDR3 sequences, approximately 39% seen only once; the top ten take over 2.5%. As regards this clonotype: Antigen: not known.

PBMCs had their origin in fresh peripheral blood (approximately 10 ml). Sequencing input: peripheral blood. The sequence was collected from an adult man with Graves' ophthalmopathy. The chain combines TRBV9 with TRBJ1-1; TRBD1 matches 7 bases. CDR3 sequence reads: CASSVEGGGGGLNTEAFF. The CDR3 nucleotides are TGTGCCAGCAGCGTAGAGGGGGGGGGAGGGGGCCTGAACACTGAAGCTTTCTTT.